This passage covers 13 T cell receptor beta chains from one sample sequenced in a study of shared clonotypes between healthy human individuals. The table came from immunoSEQ multiplex PCR; TCRdb's copy has only in-frame clones and leaves some out. Altogether 2 million to 3 million clones are present, roughly 93% being singletons, with the ten largest covering roughly 0.39%. The sample comprised naive CD4+ T cells from PBMCs. The subset was: CD45RA+ positively selected. All receptors derive from a man younger than 35 in good health. Some clones in this sample may be carry-over from other donors' samples.

This sequence joins TRBV6-4 and TRBJ1-3, with 7 bases identical to TRBD1. The V segment lost 6 bases and the J segment 0 bases; nucleotides outside the gene matches: 8. CDR3 size: 16 residues. Germline values: CDR1 MRHNA, CDR2 SNTAGT. The CDR3, as DNA: TGTGCCAGCAGCGCGGACAGGCCCTTCTCTGGAAACACCATATATTTT. It specifies CASSADRPFSGNTIYF.

V is TRBV30 and J is TRBJ2-5; D is unresolved. Germline V gene data show CDR1 as GTSNPN and CDR2 as SVGIG (reference sequence). Deletions cut 2 bases from V and 1 base from J, with 5 bases between. This CDR3 spans 12 amino acids. The chain's CDR3 is CAWSITQETQYF. CDR3 in DNA: TGTGCCTGGAGTATTACCCAAGAGACCCAGTACTTC.

The gene calls are TRBV6-5 and TRBJ1-2; D is undetermined. Deletions cut 0 bases from V and 4 bases from J, with 9 bases between. The length of the CDR3 is 14 residues. The V gene's germline CDR1 is MNHEY and CDR2 SVGAGI. CDR3 protein: CASSYSSEGYGYTF. CDR3 nucleotide sequence: TGTGCCAGCAGTTACTCTTCGGAGGGCTATGGCTACACCTTC.

The rearrangement links TRBV6-5 to TRBJ2-7; no clear D gene. Germline values: CDR1 MNHEY, CDR2 SVGAGI. Trimming pared 6 bases from V and 6 bases from J, leaving 9 bases between. The CDR3 is 11 amino acids. In nucleotides, the CDR3 is TGTGCCAGCAGGATGAACTCCGAGCAGTACTTC. As protein: CASRMNSEQYF.

The CDR3 nucleotides are TGTGCCAGCAGGGTGATGAGGGGGCGAGTGTACGAGCAGTACTTC. As protein: CASRVMRGRVYEQYF. V and J are TRBV28 and TRBJ2-7; 7 bases are a match to TRBD1. V lost 6 bases and J lost 4; bases outside the gene matches: 12. The germline V gene encodes CDR1 MDHEN and CDR2 SYDVKM. This CDR3 has 15 amino acids.

V and J are TRBV28 and TRBJ1-5; D gene ambiguous. With 1 base removed from V and 4 bases from J, the gap between germline ends came to 14 bases. Germline values: CDR1 MDHEN, CDR2 SYDVKM. The CDR3 spans 16 residues. The CDR3, as DNA: TGTGCCAGCAGTTTATTAAAGCCGGGCGGGAATCAGCCCCAGCATTTT. This sequence encodes CASSLLKPGGNQPQHF. The entire variable domain, with the rest obtained from reference TRBV28 and TRBJ1-5, is as follows: DVKVTQSSRYLVKRTGEKVFLECVQDMDHENMFWYRQDPGLGLRLIYFSYDVKMKEKGDIPEGYSVSREKKERFSLILESASTNQTSMYLCASSLLKPGGNQPQHFGDGTRLSIL.

The chain uses TRBV7-9 and TRBJ2-7, with TRBD2 matching over 9 bases. After removal of 4 bases from V and 3 bases from J, the junction contained 4 bases not matched to a gene. Germline CDR1 and CDR2: SEHNR and FQNEAQ (reference sequence). The CDR3 sequence is 14 residues long. The CDR3 region is CASSYGTSFYEQYF. The CDR3 bases are TGTGCCAGCAGCTACGGGACTAGCTTCTACGAGCAGTACTTC.

The chain has TRBV25-1 and TRBJ1-3; possible D gene TRBD1, 5 bases. Trimming pared 3 bases from V and 1 base from J, leaving 13 bases between. CDR3 length: 16 residues. Germline V gene data show CDR1 as MGHDK and CDR2 as SYGVNS. CDR3 residues: CASSDTGPGSGNTIYF. As DNA, the CDR3 is TGTGCCAGCAGTGATACGGGGCCTGGATCTGGAAACACCATATATTTT.

The chain combines TRBV6-5 with TRBJ2-6, with unresolved D. This CDR3 is built from 15 residues. Trimming left V 6 bases short and J 2 bases short, with 11 bases between. The V gene's germline CDR1 is MNHEY and CDR2 SVGAGI. CDR3 residues: CASRPTDTGANVLTF. The CDR3 bases are TGTGCCAGCAGACCTACCGATACTGGGGCCAACGTCCTGACTTTC.

The chain is built from TRBV29-1 and TRBJ1-3; D perhaps matches TRBD1 (6 bases). CDR1 and CDR2 (germline): SQVTM, ANQGSEA. The CDR3 extends over 13 amino acids. With 6 bases removed from V and 6 bases from J, the gap between germline ends came to 15 bases. The chain's CDR3 is CSVRTVLVNTIYF. In DNA, the CDR3 is TGCAGCGTACGGACAGTCCTGGTAAACACCATATATTTT.

This rearrangement joins TRBV5-1 to TRBJ1-6, with D maybe TRBD1 (5 bases). The germline CDR1 and CDR2 sequences are SGHRS and YFSETQ. CDR3 length equals 15 residues. V gave up 4 bases and J gave up 7 bases, with 15 bases separating them. This CDR3 is CASSDPREGNSPLHF. CDR3 nucleotide sequence: TGCGCCAGCAGCGATCCACGGGAGGGGAATTCACCCCTCCACTTT.

The J gene is TRBJ2-2, the V gene TRBV25-1; 11 bases are shared with TRBD2. The CDR3 extends over 18 amino acids. V lost 1 base, J lost 6 bases, and 10 bases stayed unmatched. Per germline, CDR1 MGHDK and CDR2 SYGVNS. CDR3 loop: CASSEWGWVAGGPGELFF. DNA for the CDR3: TGTGCCAGCAGTGAATGGGGTTGGGTAGCGGGAGGGCCCGGGGAGCTGTTTTTT.

This clone has just one count. This chain joins TRBV5-1 and TRBJ2-3, with D maybe TRBD2 (6 bases). The CDR3 consists of 15 residues. CDR1 is SGHRS, CDR2 YFSETQ, per germline. V gave up 5 bases and J gave up 4 bases, with 17 bases separating them. The chain's CDR3 is CASRGAGSVSDTQYF. CDR3 nucleotides: TGCGCCAGCAGAGGGGCCGGGAGTGTGTCAGATACGCAGTATTTT. Filled out from reference TRBV5-1 and TRBJ2-3, the complete variable domain reads KAGVTQTPRYLIKTRGQQVTLSCSPISGHRSVSWYQQTPGQGLQFLFEYFSETQRNKGNFPGRFSGRQFSNSRSEMNVSTLELGDSALYLCASRGAGSVSDTQYFGPGTRLTVL.